Below, one T cell receptor (beta chain) is given with its context. The PCR contained 60 Vbeta and 13 Jbeta primers. The assay was immunoSEQ multiplex PCR, and TCRdb's table has in-frame clones only and misses some. The sample's table shows roughly 80,000 clones. The data belong to a study of cytomegalovirus exposure and HLA in healthy donors. The wider study: Previous work identified 95 million to 120 million unique TCR beta sequences from 200 million or so T cells.

The germline V gene has CDR1 SGDLS and CDR2 YYNGEE. The CDR3 sequence is 17 residues long. V usage is TRBV9 and J usage is TRBJ2-7; 9 bases line up with TRBD2. The sample comprised PBMCs. This clonotype originated in a man in his fifties in good health and CMV-seronegative. The CDR3 bases are TGTGCACGGCGCAACTCTTGGGCGGGGGGGCATTCCTACGAGCAGTACTTC. It specifies CARRNSWAGGHSYEQYF.